This T cell receptor beta chain is drawn from a study of T cell repertoires in ileal Crohn's disease. Comment on this clone: What it binds is not known.

CDR3 size: 14 residues. Germline V gene data show CDR1 as SEHNR and CDR2 as FQNEAQ (reference sequence). Trimming stripped 4 bases from V and 0 bases from J, with 7 bases between. Points from the study as a whole: Endoscopic recurrence occurred in every patient whose clonality exceeded 26.8%.

Profiled with immunoSEQ multiplex PCR; TCRdb holds only in-frame clones, not every one. The table lists some 11,000 clones, around 74% of them singletons, with roughly 6.9% in the top ten. Time point noted: neoterminal ileum biopsy at postoperative endoscopy, about 6 months after surgery. Material for sequencing was ileal tissue. The chain carries TRBV7-9 and TRBJ1-3; no definite D call. The sequence was obtained from an adult with Crohn's disease. CDR3 coding DNA: TGTGCCAGCAGCTCCTCGGGCTCTGGAAACACCATATATTTT. Amino acid sequence: CASSSSGSGNTIYF.